This entry describes one T cell receptor beta chain. Germline CDR1 and CDR2: MNHNY and SVGAGI (reference sequence). Losses at the gene ends were 5 bases for V and 0 bases for J; bases not matched to a gene: 8. The CDR3 loop spans 17 amino acids. The record originates from a study of blood T cell repertoires in COVID-19. This table comes from immunoSEQ multiplex PCR, and its TCRdb copy is limited to in-frame clones, with some not included. The top ten clones hold around 3% of a sample with under 200,000 clones, roughly 73% of them seen once. This TCR was sampled from a man between 65 and 79 years old with acute or convalescent COVID-19. The chain is built from TRBV6-6 and TRBJ1-1; 11 bases are a match to TRBD1. The sequenced sample consisted of peripheral blood. The CDR3 spells CASSRWTGGLVNTEAFF. The CDR3 DNA reads TGTGCCAGCAGTCGATGGACAGGGGGCCTGGTGAACACTGAAGCTTTCTTT.